Presented here are 23 T cell receptor beta chains from one specimen sequenced in a study of CD8+ T cells in alopecia areata. Sequencing relied on a cDNA template that was reverse transcribed from extracted RNA. Profiling relied on immunoSEQ multiplex PCR, and the TCRdb table lists in-frame clones only, not all of them. The sample holds about 110,000 clones; approximately 50% are singletons and the top ten take roughly a quarter. Material for sequencing was NKG2D-low CD8+ T cells sorted from blood. These receptors all come from a human donor with alopecia areata.

This clone occurred a few times. The J gene is TRBJ2-3, the V gene TRBV5-1; 9 bases are shared with TRBD2. J gave up 6 bases and V 4 bases, and 15 bases lay outside the gene matches. The CDR3 loop spans 17 amino acids. Germline V gives CDR1 SGHRS, CDR2 YFSETQ. The CDR3 reads CASSPGVSGSELDTQYF. DNA of the CDR3: TGCGCCAGCAGCCCCGGAGTTAGCGGGAGCGAGTTGGATACGCAGTATTTT.

The rearrangement joins TRBV28 to TRBJ2-2, with D possibly called TRBD1 or TRBD2 (5 bases each). The V and J ends lost 5 bases and 1 base respectively, with 11 bases between them. The CDR3 sequence is 15 residues long. Germline V lookup: CDR1 MDHEN, CDR2 SYDVKM. The CDR3 region is CASSPGRMNTGELFF. The CDR3 region has the DNA TGTGCCAGCAGTCCGGGACGGATGAACACCGGGGAGCTGTTTTTT. Filled out from reference TRBV28 and TRBJ2-2, the complete variable domain reads DVKVTQSSRYLVKRTGEKVFLECVQDMDHENMFWYRQDPGLGLRLIYFSYDVKMKEKGDIPEGYSVSREKKERFSLILESASTNQTSMYLCASSPGRMNTGELFFGEGSRLTVL.

The chain recombines TRBV4-1 with TRBJ2-2; the match to TRBD1 covers 11 bases. Trimming at V came to 4 bases and at J to 5 bases, leaving 6 bases not matched to a gene. The CDR3 loop spans 16 amino acids. Germline lookup yields CDR1 MGHRA and CDR2 YSYEKL. DNA of the CDR3: TGCGCCAGCAGCCTGAGAGGACAGGGGGCTACCGGGGAGCTGTTTTTT. It codes for CASSLRGQGATGELFF.

This chain joins TRBV2 and TRBJ1-1; 7 bases map to TRBD1. CDR3 length: 10 amino acids. J was trimmed by 9 bases and V by 8 bases; bases with no gene match: 3. The germline V gene encodes CDR1 SNHLY and CDR2 FYNNEI. The DNA for the CDR3 is TGTGCCAGCGTGACAGGGCAAGCTTTCTTT. Amino acid sequence: CASVTGQAFF.

This clone is a singleton in its sample. The gene calls are TRBV28 and TRBJ2-4; TRBD1 is a possible D gene (6 bases). Trimming removed 2 bases from V and 2 bases from J, with 16 bases in between. The CDR3 length is 17 residues. CDR1 MDHEN and CDR2 SYDVKM come from the germline V gene. The CDR3, as DNA: TGTGCCAGCAGTTTAGGGCAGGGGCGCGGTTCCAAAAACATTCAGTACTTC. This translates into CASSLGQGRGSKNIQYF.

The gene calls are TRBV2 and TRBJ2-3; 7 bases agree with TRBD2. V trimming: 10 bases; J trimming: 4 bases; junction bases outside the gene matches: 17. The CDR3 runs to 16 residues. Germline CDR1 reads SNHLY; CDR2 reads FYNNEI. CDR3 DNA: TGTGCCACAAGGGAAACTAGCGTCGATCCCTCAGATACGCAGTATTTT. Translation gives CATRETSVDPSDTQYF.

CDR3 bases: TGCGCCAGCAGCGGCGGGACAGGGGGCCTCACAGATACGCAGTATTTT. Its protein is CASSGGTGGLTDTQYF. This sequence joins TRBV5-1 and TRBJ2-3; 12 bases are shared with TRBD1. The CDR3 contains 16 residues. Unmatched junction bases numbered 5, after V lost 4 bases and J lost 2 bases. Germline V gene data show CDR1 as SGHRS and CDR2 as YFSETQ.

This clone was counted only a few times. This chain joins TRBV11-2 and TRBJ2-1; tentatively, D is TRBD2 (6 bases). Germline-derived CDR1 and CDR2 are SGHAT and FQNNGV. The CDR3 length is 16 residues. V shed 0 bases and J shed 5 bases, with 14 bases lying between them. CDR3 protein: CASSLELSGAHNEQFF. CDR3 nucleotide sequence: TGTGCCAGCAGCTTAGAGTTATCGGGAGCTCACAATGAGCAGTTCTTC. The whole variable domain, remainder taken from reference TRBV11-2 and TRBJ2-1, is EAGVAQSPRYKIIEKRQSVAFWCNPISGHATLYWYQQILGQGPKLLIQFQNNGVVDDSQLPKDRFSAERLKGVDSTLKIQPAKLEDSAVYLCASSLELSGAHNEQFFGPGTRLTVL.

J is TRBJ1-2 and V is TRBV30; D possibly corresponds to TRBD1 (5 bases). CDR3 length: 15 amino acids. Germline-derived CDR1 and CDR2 are GTSNPN and SVGIG (reference sequence). The germline V and J ends were trimmed by 1 base and 3 bases, with 15 bases remaining between them. The CDR3 coding sequence is TGTGCCTGGAGTGGGGGGTACTCTTATGACTATGGCTACACCTTC. Its translation is CAWSGGYSYDYGYTF.

This clone was seen a few times. V is TRBV19 and J is TRBJ2-2, with D possibly TRBD1 on 5 matching bases. There are 16 residues in the CDR3. Germline values: CDR1 LNHDA, CDR2 SQIVND (reference sequence). V shed 1 base and J shed 0 bases, with 9 bases lying between them. As DNA, the CDR3 is TGTGCCAGTAGTATAGGGGGCGGCCCGAACACCGGGGAGCTGTTTTTT. This gives the protein CASSIGGGPNTGELFF.

The CDR3 here is CASSARDRRTDTQYF. CDR3 DNA sequence: TGTGCCAGCAGCGCGAGGGACAGGCGCACAGATACGCAGTATTTT. The chain combines TRBV9 with TRBJ2-3; 8 bases are a match to TRBD1. Looked up from germline, CDR1 is SGDLS and CDR2 is YYNGEE. The V segment lost 3 bases and the J segment 1 base; nucleotides outside the gene matches: 4. The CDR3 is made up of 15 amino acids.

The rearrangement joins TRBV19 to TRBJ2-1; possible D gene TRBD2, 6 bases. CDR1 and CDR2 (germline): LNHDA, SQIVND (reference sequence). V was trimmed by 3 bases and J by 2 bases, leaving 14 bases between them. The CDR3 has 16 residues. The CDR3 nucleotides read TGTGCCAGTAGTATCTTAAGCGGGCTGACCTACAATGAGCAGTTCTTC. Residues: CASSILSGLTYNEQFF.

The chain joins TRBV5-1 to TRBJ2-1, with 11 nucleotides matching TRBD2. CDR3 length equals 16 residues. Germline assignment: CDR1 SGHRS and CDR2 YFSETQ. V shed 4 bases and J 4 bases; nucleotides not matched to a gene: 7. CDR3 residues: CASSIPGLAEYNEQFF. The CDR3 DNA sequence: TGCGCCAGCAGCATTCCGGGACTAGCGGAGTACAATGAGCAGTTCTTC. Based on the CDR3 plus reference TRBV5-1 and TRBJ2-1, the full variable domain is KAGVTQTPRYLIKTRGQQVTLSCSPISGHRSVSWYQQTPGQGLQFLFEYFSETQRNKGNFPGRFSGRQFSNSRSEMNVSTLELGDSALYLCASSIPGLAEYNEQFFGPGTRLTVL.

A few counts support this clone. This rearrangement joins TRBV4-1 to TRBJ2-1; 12 bases fit TRBD2. The CDR3 length is 16 residues. Trimming took 1 base from V and 7 from J; bases not matched to a gene: 5. Germline values: CDR1 MGHRA, CDR2 YSYEKL. CDR3 DNA: TGCGCCAGCAGCCAAGTTGCACTAGCGGGAGGTAATGAGCAGTTCTTC. It codes for CASSQVALAGGNEQFF.

The sample holds a few counts of this clone. This chain uses TRBV4-2 with TRBJ2-2, with D possibly being TRBD1 (6 bases). V shed 2 bases and J shed 6 bases, with 19 bases lying between them. Per the germline V gene, CDR1 is LGHNA and CDR2 is YNFKEQ. The CDR3 length is 17 residues. The CDR3 DNA sequence: TGTGCCAGCAGCCAACAAACCGGAGCCCCAGGGGCCGGGGAGCTGTTTTTT. Translation: CASSQQTGAPGAGELFF.

The chain joins TRBV27 to TRBJ2-1; 9 nucleotides line up with TRBD2. This CDR3 comprises 15 residues. Germline CDR1 and CDR2: MNHEY and SMNVEV (reference sequence). The V segment lost 1 base and the J segment 5 bases; nucleotides outside the gene matches: 3. The CDR3 DNA is TGTGCCAGCAGTTTATGGCTAGCGGGGAACAATGAGCAGTTCTTC. Encoded protein: CASSLWLAGNNEQFF.

This clone was seen a handful of times. V gene TRBV9 combines with J gene TRBJ2-7, with D uncertain. The length of the CDR3 is 13 residues. V lost 2 bases and J 1 base, leaving 7 bases between the germline ends. CDR1 is SGDLS and CDR2 is YYNGEE in the germline V gene. CDR3: CASSVTDSYEQYF. The CDR3 DNA reads TGTGCCAGCAGCGTTACCGATTCCTACGAGCAGTACTTC.

The rearrangement joins TRBV2 to TRBJ2-4; D remains unclear. Germline lookup yields CDR1 SNHLY and CDR2 FYNNEI. This CDR3 region has 16 residues. Trimming removed 10 bases from V and 2 bases from J, with 21 bases in between. This chain's CDR3 is CATAQVIAPPKNIQYF. The CDR3 DNA reads TGTGCCACCGCCCAAGTTATTGCTCCTCCCAAAAACATTCAGTACTTC.

This clone turned up a few times. The rearrangement links TRBV9 to TRBJ2-1; 12 positions match TRBD2. Looked up from germline, CDR1 is SGDLS and CDR2 is YYNGEE. Trimming at V came to 4 bases and at J to 3 bases, leaving 8 bases not matched to a gene. The CDR3 extends over 17 amino acids. This CDR3 reads CASSPLSSGRVYNEQFF. CDR3 coding DNA: TGTGCCAGCAGCCCTCTCTCTAGCGGGAGGGTCTACAATGAGCAGTTCTTC.

CDR3 nucleotide sequence: TGTGCCAGCAGCCCAGGACGGTCCTACGAGCAGTACTTC. This gives the protein CASSPGRSYEQYF. The rearrangement links TRBV27 to TRBJ2-7; D remains unclear. V dropped 6 bases and J dropped 1 base, with 10 bases sitting between them. The V gene's germline CDR1 is MNHEY and CDR2 SMNVEV (reference sequence). The CDR3 is 13 residues long.

This clone has a single count. The CDR3 is CASSLPSGVSSLEQYF. Here the CDR3 DNA reads TGTGCCAGCAGTTTACCTAGCGGGGTTTCCTCCCTCGAGCAGTACTTC. The chain combines TRBV28 with TRBJ2-7, with 9 bases matching TRBD2. J lost 6 bases, V lost 2 bases, and 11 bases had no gene match. The germline gives CDR1 MDHEN, CDR2 SYDVKM. This CDR3 is built from 16 residues.

The chain combines TRBV5-1 with TRBJ2-1, with D possibly being TRBD1 (5 bases). The V gene's germline CDR1 is SGHRS and CDR2 YFSETQ. The CDR3 has 16 residues. V lost 4 bases and J 2 bases, leaving 16 bases between the germline ends. The CDR3 DNA reads TGCGCCAGCAGCCACAAATCCTGGACACCCTACAATGAGCAGTTCTTC. It specifies CASSHKSWTPYNEQFF.

J is TRBJ1-4 and V is TRBV5-1, with D unresolved. The germline V and J ends were trimmed by 7 bases and 2 bases, with 6 bases remaining between them. CDR3 length equals 12 residues. Germline lookup yields CDR1 SGHRS and CDR2 YFSETQ. The CDR3 DNA reads as TGCGCCAGCCAGAATACTAATGAAAAACTGTTTTTT. As protein: CASQNTNEKLFF.